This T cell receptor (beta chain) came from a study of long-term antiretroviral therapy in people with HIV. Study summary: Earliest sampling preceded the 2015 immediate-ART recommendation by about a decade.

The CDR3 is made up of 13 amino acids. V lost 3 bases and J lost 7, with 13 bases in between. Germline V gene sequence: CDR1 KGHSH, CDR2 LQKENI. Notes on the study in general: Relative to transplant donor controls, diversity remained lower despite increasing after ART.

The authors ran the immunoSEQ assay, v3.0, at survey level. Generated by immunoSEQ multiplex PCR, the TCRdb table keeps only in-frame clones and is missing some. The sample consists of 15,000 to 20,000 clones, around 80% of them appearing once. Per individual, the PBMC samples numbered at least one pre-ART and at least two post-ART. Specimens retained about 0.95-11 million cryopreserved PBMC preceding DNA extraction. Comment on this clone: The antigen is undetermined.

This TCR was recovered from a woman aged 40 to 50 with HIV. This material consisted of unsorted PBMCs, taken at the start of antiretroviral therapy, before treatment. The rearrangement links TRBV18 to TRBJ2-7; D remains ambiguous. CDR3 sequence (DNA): TGTGCCAGCTCACCGAATAATGGAAGTGAGCAGTACTTC. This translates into CASSPNNGSEQYF.